Reported below is one TCR beta chain. Trimming took 1 base from V and 5 from J, leaving 5 bases between them. The CDR3 covers 12 residues. The germline V gene has CDR1 KGHSH and CDR2 LQKENI. In making TCR beta libraries, quantitative 5'-RACE with molecular barcodes was used. TCRdb re-called the 5' RACE reads with MiXCR, one entry per CDR3 protein. The repertoire consists of more than 300,000 distinct CDR3 sequences, with roughly 10% occurring once and the leading ten covering around 8.4%. This sample stems from a study of CD8 T cells in ankylosing spondylitis. Input material: blood, either unsorted or a sorted T cell fraction (not recorded which). The clonotype originates from a female donor with ankylosing spondylitis or in good health (not recorded which). This chain connects TRBV18 to TRBJ2-5; D remains unclear. In DNA form, the CDR3 reads TGTGCCAGCTCACCACGGGCCGAGACCCAGTACTTC. It translates to CASSPRAETQYF.